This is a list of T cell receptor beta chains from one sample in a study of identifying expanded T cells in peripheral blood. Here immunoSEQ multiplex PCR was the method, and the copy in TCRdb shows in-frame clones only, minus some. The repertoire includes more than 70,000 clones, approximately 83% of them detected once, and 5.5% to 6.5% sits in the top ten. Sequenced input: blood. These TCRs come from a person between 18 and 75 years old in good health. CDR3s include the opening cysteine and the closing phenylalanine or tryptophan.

CDR3aa: CASSLGRGSGYNEQFF
v_gene: TRBV18
j_gene: TRBJ2-1

CDR3aa: CASSSGGLRETQYF
v_gene: TRBV7-7
j_gene: TRBJ2-5

CDR3aa: CASRVREGTEAFF
v_gene: TRBV19
j_gene: TRBJ1-1

CDR3aa: CASSLGAFRTQYF
v_gene: TRBV11-2
j_gene: TRBJ2-5

CDR3aa: CAWRPGRLNTEAFF
v_gene: TRBV30
j_gene: TRBJ1-1

CDR3aa: CASSFDGEAFF
v_gene: TRBV11-2
j_gene: TRBJ1-1

CDR3aa: CASSLSILSGNEQFF
v_gene: TRBV11-2
j_gene: TRBJ2-1

CDR3aa: CASSRGDSTNEKLFF
v_gene: TRBV7-9
j_gene: TRBJ1-4

CDR3aa: CASSPAGGSQPQHF
v_gene: TRBV25-1
j_gene: TRBJ1-5

CDR3aa: CAISESMRRGLDGYTF
v_gene: TRBV10-3
j_gene: TRBJ1-2

CDR3aa: CASSFWQGSEAFF
v_gene: TRBV7-7
j_gene: TRBJ1-1

CDR3aa: CASSSATTDTQYF
v_gene: TRBV13
j_gene: TRBJ2-3

CDR3aa: CASRLGSNLNEKLFF
v_gene: TRBV5-1
j_gene: TRBJ1-4

CDR3aa: CASGRRDSGNTIYF
v_gene: TRBV6-1
j_gene: TRBJ1-3

CDR3aa: CASSIDRVAGELFF
v_gene: TRBV19
j_gene: TRBJ2-2

CDR3aa: CASSKGTGDDSNQPQHF
v_gene: TRBV21-1
j_gene: TRBJ1-5

CDR3aa: CASSLSPPGTGRYGYTF
v_gene: TRBV27
j_gene: TRBJ1-2

CDR3aa: CSVWGGVAYEQYF
v_gene: TRBV29-1
j_gene: TRBJ2-7

CDR3aa: CASSPRDTQYF
v_gene: TRBV6-1
j_gene: TRBJ2-3

CDR3aa: CAWRESGTYGYTF
v_gene: TRBV30
j_gene: TRBJ1-2

CDR3aa: CASSLLPPSGYEQFF
v_gene: TRBV7-2
j_gene: TRBJ2-1

CDR3aa: CASSLTGTGELFF
v_gene: TRBV7-9
j_gene: TRBJ2-2

CDR3aa: CASSDGDIRPSYNEQFF
v_gene: TRBV7-2
j_gene: TRBJ2-1

CDR3aa: CASSLALTTSPLNTEAFF
v_gene: TRBV5-1
j_gene: TRBJ1-1

CDR3aa: CASRQQATNEKLFF
v_gene: TRBV6-5
j_gene: TRBJ1-4

CDR3aa: CASRSTGGMEKLFF
v_gene: TRBV5-1
j_gene: TRBJ1-4

CDR3aa: CASSLAVGASYGYTF
v_gene: TRBV5-5
j_gene: TRBJ1-2

CDR3aa: CASSASAAGGRTEAFF
v_gene: TRBV9
j_gene: TRBJ1-1

CDR3aa: CASSLALDRATATNEKLFF
v_gene: TRBV5-6
j_gene: TRBJ1-4

CDR3aa: CASSSQGANEKLFF
v_gene: TRBV7-9
j_gene: TRBJ1-4

CDR3aa: CASSLEGEVGSPLHF
v_gene: TRBV5-1
j_gene: TRBJ1-6

CDR3aa: CASSQPPGSHEQYF
v_gene: TRBV11-3
j_gene: TRBJ2-7

CDR3aa: CASSLGTGGILSF
v_gene: TRBV5-6
j_gene: TRBJ1-2

CDR3aa: CASSQEAVGELFF
v_gene: TRBV4-1
j_gene: TRBJ2-2

CDR3aa: CASGSPQGVGGTGELFF
v_gene: TRBV5-1
j_gene: TRBJ2-2

CDR3aa: CASSVSSGVADTQYF
v_gene: TRBV9
j_gene: TRBJ2-3

CDR3aa: CASSLALAGELFF
v_gene: TRBV7-9
j_gene: TRBJ2-2

CDR3aa: CASLHTETVTDTQYF
v_gene: TRBV4-3
j_gene: TRBJ2-3

CDR3aa: CASSLRGGGNQPQHF
v_gene: TRBV5-6
j_gene: TRBJ1-5

CDR3aa: CASTPGLLANYGYTF
v_gene: TRBV2
j_gene: TRBJ1-2

CDR3aa: CASSQGVQLQLEKLFF
v_gene: TRBV14
j_gene: TRBJ1-4

CDR3aa: CAIWTKVYEQYF
v_gene: TRBV27
j_gene: TRBJ2-7

CDR3aa: CATSRDAQGNSPLHF
v_gene: TRBV15
j_gene: TRBJ1-6

CDR3aa: CASSLYRFMNTEAFF
v_gene: TRBV11-2
j_gene: TRBJ1-1

CDR3aa: CASSLPRINTEKYPYEQYF
v_gene: TRBV5-1
j_gene: TRBJ2-7

CDR3aa: CASSDVGGTDTQYF
v_gene: TRBV6-4
j_gene: TRBJ2-3

CDR3aa: CASSSGVSYNSPLHF
v_gene: TRBV7-9
j_gene: TRBJ1-6

CDR3aa: CASSLGSGGRTEAFF
v_gene: TRBV5-1
j_gene: TRBJ1-1

CDR3aa: CASSLGSGGISYEQYF
v_gene: TRBV7-2
j_gene: TRBJ2-7

CDR3aa: CASRRDGSSYEQYF
v_gene: TRBV6-1
j_gene: TRBJ2-7

CDR3aa: CASSADPGQGRDTQYF
v_gene: TRBV7-9
j_gene: TRBJ2-3

CDR3aa: CAWGDDRHTGANVLTF
v_gene: TRBV30
j_gene: TRBJ2-6

CDR3aa: CASKVGGSNTEAFF
v_gene: TRBV27
j_gene: TRBJ1-1

CDR3aa: CASSGANNYGYTF
v_gene: TRBV27
j_gene: TRBJ1-2